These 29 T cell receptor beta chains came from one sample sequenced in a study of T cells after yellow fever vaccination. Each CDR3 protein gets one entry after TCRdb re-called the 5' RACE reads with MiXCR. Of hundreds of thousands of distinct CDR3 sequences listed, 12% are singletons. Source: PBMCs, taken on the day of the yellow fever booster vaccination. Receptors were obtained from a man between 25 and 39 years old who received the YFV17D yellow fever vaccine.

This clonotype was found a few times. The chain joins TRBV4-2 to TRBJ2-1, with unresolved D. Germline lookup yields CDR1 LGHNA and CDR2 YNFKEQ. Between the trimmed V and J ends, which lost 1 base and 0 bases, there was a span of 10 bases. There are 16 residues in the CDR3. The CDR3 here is CASSQGISSSYNEQFF. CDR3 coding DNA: TGTGCCAGCAGCCAAGGAATATCCAGCTCCTACAATGAGCAGTTCTTC.

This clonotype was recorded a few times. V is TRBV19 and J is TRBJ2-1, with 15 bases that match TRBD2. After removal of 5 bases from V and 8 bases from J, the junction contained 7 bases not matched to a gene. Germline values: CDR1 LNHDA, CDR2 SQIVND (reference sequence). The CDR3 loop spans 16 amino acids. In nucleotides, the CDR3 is TGTGCCAGTAGTCCCCGGACTAGCGGGAGGGCCCATGAGCAGTTCTTC. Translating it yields CASSPRTSGRAHEQFF.

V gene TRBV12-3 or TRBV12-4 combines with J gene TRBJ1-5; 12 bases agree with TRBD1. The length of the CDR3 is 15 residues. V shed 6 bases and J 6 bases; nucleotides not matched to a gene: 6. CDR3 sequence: CASSLGQGAGQPQHF. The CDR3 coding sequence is TGTGCCAGCAGCCTGGGACAGGGGGCAGGTCAGCCCCAGCATTTT.

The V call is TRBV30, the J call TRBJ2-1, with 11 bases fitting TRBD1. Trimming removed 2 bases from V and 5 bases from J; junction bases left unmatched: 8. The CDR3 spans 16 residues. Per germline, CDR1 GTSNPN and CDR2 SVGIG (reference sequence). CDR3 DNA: TGTGCCTGGAGTCGGGACAGGGGGGCTGGAAACAATGAGCAGTTCTTC. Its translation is CAWSRDRGAGNNEQFF.

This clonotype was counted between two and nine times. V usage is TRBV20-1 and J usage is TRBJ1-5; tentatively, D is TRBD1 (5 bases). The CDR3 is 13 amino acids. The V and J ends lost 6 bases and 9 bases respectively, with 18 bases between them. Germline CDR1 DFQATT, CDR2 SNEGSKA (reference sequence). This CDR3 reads CSANDRSGGPQHF. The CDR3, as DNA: TGCAGTGCAAACGACAGATCCGGGGGGCCCCAGCATTTT.

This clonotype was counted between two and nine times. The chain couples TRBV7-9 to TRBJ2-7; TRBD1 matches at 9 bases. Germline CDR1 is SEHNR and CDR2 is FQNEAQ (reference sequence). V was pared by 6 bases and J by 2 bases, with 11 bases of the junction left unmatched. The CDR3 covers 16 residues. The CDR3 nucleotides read TGTGCCAGCAGTCCCAAGATCGGGGACAGGGCCTACGAGCAGTACTTC. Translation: CASSPKIGDRAYEQYF.

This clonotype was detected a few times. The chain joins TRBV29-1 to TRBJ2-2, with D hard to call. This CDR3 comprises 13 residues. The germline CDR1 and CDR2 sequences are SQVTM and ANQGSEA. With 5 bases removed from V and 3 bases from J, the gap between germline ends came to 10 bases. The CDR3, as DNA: TGCAGCGTTAAAGGGCAGCACACCGGGGAGCTGTTTTTT. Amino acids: CSVKGQHTGELFF.

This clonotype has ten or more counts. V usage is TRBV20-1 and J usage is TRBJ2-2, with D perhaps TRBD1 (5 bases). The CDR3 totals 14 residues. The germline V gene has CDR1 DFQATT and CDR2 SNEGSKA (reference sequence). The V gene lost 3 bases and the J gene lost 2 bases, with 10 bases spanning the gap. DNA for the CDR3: TGCAGTGCTAGTACAGGTGGAAACACCGGGGAGCTGTTTTTT. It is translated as CSASTGGNTGELFF.

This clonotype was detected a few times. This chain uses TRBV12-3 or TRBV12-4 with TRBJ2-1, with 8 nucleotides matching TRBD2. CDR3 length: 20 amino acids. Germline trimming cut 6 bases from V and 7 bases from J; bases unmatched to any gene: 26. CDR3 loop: CASRIHTPTSGRTPTNEQFF. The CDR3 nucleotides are TGTGCCAGCAGAATCCACACCCCAACTAGCGGCAGGACACCTACGAATGAGCAGTTCTTC.

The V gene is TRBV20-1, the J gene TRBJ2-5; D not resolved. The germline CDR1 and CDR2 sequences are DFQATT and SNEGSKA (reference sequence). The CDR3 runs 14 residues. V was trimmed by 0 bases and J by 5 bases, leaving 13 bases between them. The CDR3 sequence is CSARDRSIRETQYF. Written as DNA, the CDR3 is TGCAGTGCTAGAGATCGGAGTATTAGGGAGACCCAGTACTTC.

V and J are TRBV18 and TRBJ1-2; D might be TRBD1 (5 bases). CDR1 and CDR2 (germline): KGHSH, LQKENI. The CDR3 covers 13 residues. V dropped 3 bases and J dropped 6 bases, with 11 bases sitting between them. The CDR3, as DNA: TGTGCCAGCTCACCGAGTACAGGCAATGGCTACACCTTC. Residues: CASSPSTGNGYTF.

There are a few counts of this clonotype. The CDR3 reads CSARVPDTIYF. CDR3 bases: TGCAGTGCTAGAGTTCCAGACACCATATATTTT. The rearrangement links TRBV20-1 to TRBJ1-3; the D is unclear. The CDR3 covers 11 residues. Trimming took 1 base from V and 8 from J, leaving 6 bases between them. Germline V gene sequence: CDR1 DFQATT, CDR2 SNEGSKA (reference sequence).

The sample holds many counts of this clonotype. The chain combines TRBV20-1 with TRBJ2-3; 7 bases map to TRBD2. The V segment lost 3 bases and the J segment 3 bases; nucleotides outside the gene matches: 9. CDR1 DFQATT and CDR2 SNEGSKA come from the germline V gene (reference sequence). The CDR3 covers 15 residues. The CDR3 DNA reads TGCAGTGCTAGGGTAGGCGGGAGAGATACAGATACGCAGTATTTT. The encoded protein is CSARVGGRDTDTQYF.

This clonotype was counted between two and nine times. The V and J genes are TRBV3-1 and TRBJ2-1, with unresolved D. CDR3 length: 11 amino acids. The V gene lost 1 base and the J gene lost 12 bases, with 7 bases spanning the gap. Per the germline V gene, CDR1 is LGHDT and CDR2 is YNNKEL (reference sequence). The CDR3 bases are TGTGCCAGCAGCCAAGTCGGCCGGCAGTTCTTC. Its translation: CASSQVGRQFF.

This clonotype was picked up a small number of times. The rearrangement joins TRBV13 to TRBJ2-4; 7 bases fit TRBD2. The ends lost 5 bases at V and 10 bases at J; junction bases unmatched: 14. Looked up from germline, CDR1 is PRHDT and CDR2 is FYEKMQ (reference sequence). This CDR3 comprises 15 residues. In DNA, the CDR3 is TGTGCCAGCAGCCGGCGCAGCGGGGCCCCGATTATTCAGTACTTC. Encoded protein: CASSRRSGAPIIQYF. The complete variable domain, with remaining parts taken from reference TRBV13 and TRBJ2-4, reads AAGVIQSPRHLIKEKRETATLKCYPIPRHDTVYWYQQGPGQDPQFLISFYEKMQSDKGSIPDRFSAQQFSDYHSELNMSSLELGDSALYFCASSRRSGAPIIQYFGAGTRLSVL.

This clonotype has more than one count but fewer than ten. The CDR3 here is CASSLIRVGNTQYF. CDR3 nucleotide sequence: TGCGCCAGCAGCTTGATAAGGGTTGGAAATACGCAGTATTTT. This chain joins TRBV5-1 and TRBJ2-3; no clear D. V gave up 1 base and J gave up 7 bases, with 13 bases separating them. Germline assignment: CDR1 SGHRS and CDR2 YFSETQ. There are 14 residues in the CDR3.

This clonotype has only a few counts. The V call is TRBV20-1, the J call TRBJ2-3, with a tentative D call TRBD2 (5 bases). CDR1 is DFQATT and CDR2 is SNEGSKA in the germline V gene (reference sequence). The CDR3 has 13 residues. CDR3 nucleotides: TGCAGCCCGGGAAGGGAGTCCACAGATACGCAGTATTTT. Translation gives CSPGRESTDTQYF.

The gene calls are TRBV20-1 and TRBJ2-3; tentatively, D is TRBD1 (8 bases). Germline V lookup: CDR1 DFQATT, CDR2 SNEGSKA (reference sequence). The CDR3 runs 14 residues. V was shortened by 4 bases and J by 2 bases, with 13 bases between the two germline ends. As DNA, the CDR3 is TGCAGTGCTAACAGGGGGGGGAACACAGATACGCAGTATTTT. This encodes CSANRGGNTDTQYF.

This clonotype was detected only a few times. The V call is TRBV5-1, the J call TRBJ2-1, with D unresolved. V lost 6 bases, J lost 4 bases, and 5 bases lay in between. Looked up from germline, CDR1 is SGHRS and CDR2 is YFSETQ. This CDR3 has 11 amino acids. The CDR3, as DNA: TGCGCCAGCATCTATTACAATGAGCAGTTCTTC. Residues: CASIYYNEQFF.

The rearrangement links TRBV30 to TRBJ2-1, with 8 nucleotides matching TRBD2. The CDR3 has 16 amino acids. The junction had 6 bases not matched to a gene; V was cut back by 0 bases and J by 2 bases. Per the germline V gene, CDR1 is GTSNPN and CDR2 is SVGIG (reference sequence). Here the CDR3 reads CAWSVPAREAYNEQFF. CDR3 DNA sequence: TGTGCCTGGAGTGTACCCGCGCGGGAGGCCTACAATGAGCAGTTCTTC.

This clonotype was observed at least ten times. Here the CDR3 DNA reads TGTGCCAGCAGCGGCAGCACAGATACGCAGTATTTT. It specifies CASSGSTDTQYF. This chain joins TRBV27 and TRBJ2-3; D remains ambiguous. V was clipped by 6 bases and J by 0 bases, with 4 bases between them. The length of the CDR3 is 12 residues. Germline V CDR1 and CDR2: MNHEY, SMNVEV (reference sequence).

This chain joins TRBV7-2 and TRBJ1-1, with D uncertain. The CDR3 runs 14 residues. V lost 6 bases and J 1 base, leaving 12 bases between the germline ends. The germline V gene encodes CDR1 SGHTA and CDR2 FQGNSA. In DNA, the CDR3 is TGTGCCAGCAGGATACAACGGAGGAACACTGAAGCTTTCTTT. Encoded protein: CASRIQRRNTEAFF.

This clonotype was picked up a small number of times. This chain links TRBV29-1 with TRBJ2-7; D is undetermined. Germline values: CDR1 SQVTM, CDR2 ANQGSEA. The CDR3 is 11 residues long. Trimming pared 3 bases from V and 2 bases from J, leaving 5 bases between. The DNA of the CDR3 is TGCAGCGTTGACTACGCCTACGAGCAGTACTTC. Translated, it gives CSVDYAYEQYF.

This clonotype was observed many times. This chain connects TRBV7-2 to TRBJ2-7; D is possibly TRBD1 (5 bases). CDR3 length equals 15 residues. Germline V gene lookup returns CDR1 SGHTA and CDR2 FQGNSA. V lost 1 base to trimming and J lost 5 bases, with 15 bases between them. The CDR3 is CASSLGAQVGDEQYF. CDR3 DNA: TGTGCCAGCAGCTTAGGAGCACAGGTCGGCGACGAGCAGTACTTC. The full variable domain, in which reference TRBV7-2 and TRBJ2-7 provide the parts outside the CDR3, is GAGVSQSPSNKVTEKGKDVELRCDPISGHTALYWYRQSLGQGLEFLIYFQGNSAPDKSGLPSDRFSAERTGGSVSTLTIQRTQQEDSAVYLCASSLGAQVGDEQYFGPGTRLTVT.

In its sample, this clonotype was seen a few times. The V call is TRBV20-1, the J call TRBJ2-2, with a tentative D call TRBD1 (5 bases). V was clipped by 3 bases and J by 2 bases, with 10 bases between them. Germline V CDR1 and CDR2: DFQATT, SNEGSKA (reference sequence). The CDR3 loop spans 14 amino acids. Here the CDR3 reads CSASGQGNTGELFF. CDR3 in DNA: TGCAGTGCTAGCGGCCAGGGTAACACCGGGGAGCTGTTTTTT.

CDR3 region: CSVYTGSVDTQYF. In DNA, the CDR3 is TGCAGTGTTTACACAGGGTCGGTAGATACGCAGTATTTT. This sequence joins TRBV20-1 and TRBJ2-3, with a possible D match to TRBD1 (6 bases). Per germline, CDR1 DFQATT and CDR2 SNEGSKA (reference sequence). The V gene lost 7 bases and the J gene lost 5 bases, with 16 bases spanning the gap. This CDR3 is 13 amino acids long.

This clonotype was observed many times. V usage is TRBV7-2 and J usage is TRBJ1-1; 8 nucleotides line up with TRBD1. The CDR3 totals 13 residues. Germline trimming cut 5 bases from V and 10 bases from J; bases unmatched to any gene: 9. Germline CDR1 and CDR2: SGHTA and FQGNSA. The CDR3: CASSLTGGSTAFF. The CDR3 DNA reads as TGTGCCAGCAGCCTAACAGGGGGGTCAACAGCTTTCTTT.

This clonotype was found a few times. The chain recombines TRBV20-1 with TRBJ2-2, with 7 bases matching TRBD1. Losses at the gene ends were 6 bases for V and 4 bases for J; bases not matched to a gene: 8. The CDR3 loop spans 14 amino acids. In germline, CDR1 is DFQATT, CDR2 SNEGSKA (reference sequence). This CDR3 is CSAPVPGGTGELFF. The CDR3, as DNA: TGCAGTGCCCCCGTCCCAGGGGGCACCGGGGAGCTGTTTTTT.

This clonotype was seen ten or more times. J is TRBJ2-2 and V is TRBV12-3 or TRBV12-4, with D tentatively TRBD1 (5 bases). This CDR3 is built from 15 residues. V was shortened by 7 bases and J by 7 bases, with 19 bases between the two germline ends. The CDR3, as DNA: TGTGCCAGCACGCTAGGGGCCCAAGTGGGCGGGGAGCTGTTTTTT. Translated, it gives CASTLGAQVGGELFF.